This T cell receptor (beta chain) was recorded in a study of shared clonotypes between healthy human individuals. Some clones are missing from TCRdb's copy, which holds only in-frame ones; the method was immunoSEQ multiplex PCR. The sample holds 470,000 or so clones, approximately 82% seen once. This CDR3 is 15 amino acids long. CDR1 and CDR2 (germline): SGHRS, YFSETQ. Trimming removed 3 bases at V and 6 bases at J, with 16 bases between. This TCR derives from a woman aged 35 to 49 in good health. Some clones in this sample may be carry-over from other donors' samples. Sequencing was carried out using PBMCs. This rearrangement joins TRBV5-1 to TRBJ1-5; a weak D match, TRBD1 (5 bases). The DNA of the CDR3 is TGCGCCAGCAGCTCTTTCGGGGGAGAAGGTCAGCCCCAGCATTTT. Translating it yields CASSSFGGEGQPQHF.